These 10 T cell receptor beta chains were all obtained from the same sample, sequenced in a study of early T cells in non-severe SARS-CoV-2 infection. MiXCR, run by TCRdb on the 5' RACE reads, gives a single entry per CDR3 protein. The table records 76,000 or so distinct CDR3 sequences, about 10% of them present only once. Material: whole blood. The receptor source for this set is an adult who was a healthcare worker with PCR-confirmed SARS-CoV-2 infection or an uninfected control (not recorded which).

This clonotype occurred a few times. The rearrangement uses TRBV9 and TRBJ1-2; D unclear. Germline CDR1 and CDR2: SGDLS and YYNGEE. Trimming cost V 4 bases and J 7 bases, with 14 bases left between them. The CDR3 sequence is 13 residues long. CDR3 residues: CASSSPPGFGYTF. CDR3 DNA sequence: TGTGCCAGCAGCTCTCCCCCGGGATTTGGCTACACCTTC. The whole variable domain, remainder taken from reference TRBV9 and TRBJ1-2, is DSGVTQTPKHLITATGQRVTLRCSPRSGDLSVYWYQQSLDQGLQFLIQYYNGEERAKGNILERFSAQQFPDLHSELNLSSLELGDSALYFCASSSPPGFGYTFGSGTRLTVV.

This clonotype was counted a few times. This chain uses TRBV7-8 with TRBJ1-2, with D uncertain. The CDR3 is 13 residues long. Trimming stripped 4 bases from V and 9 bases from J, with 15 bases between. CDR1 and CDR2 from the germline V gene are SGHVS and FQNEAQ. The CDR3 DNA follows: TGTGCCAGCAGCTCCGGCATGGGGAATAGCTACACCTTC. Translation: CASSSGMGNSYTF.

This clonotype has ten or more counts. The V call is TRBV30, the J call TRBJ1-5; D gene ambiguous. CDR3 length: 13 residues. V dropped 2 bases and J dropped 6 bases, with 11 bases sitting between them. The germline V gene encodes CDR1 GTSNPN and CDR2 SVGIG (reference sequence). The CDR3 reads CAWSNSFGQPQHF. DNA for the CDR3: TGTGCCTGGAGTAATTCTTTCGGTCAGCCCCAGCATTTT.

This clonotype came up a few times. V usage is TRBV6-6 and J usage is TRBJ2-1; perhaps TRBD2 as D (5 bases). V was trimmed by 10 bases and J by 5 bases, leaving 15 bases between them. The CDR3 spans 13 residues. Germline-derived CDR1 and CDR2 are MNHNY and SVGAGI (reference sequence). The CDR3 here is CATTARENNEQFF. Here the CDR3 DNA reads TGTGCCACCACCGCCCGGGAAAACAATGAGCAGTTCTTC.

This clonotype turned up a few times. The gene calls are TRBV27 and TRBJ2-1, with a tentative D call TRBD2 (5 bases). The V end lost 8 bases, the J end lost 6 bases, and 20 bases lay between the germline ends. Germline lookup yields CDR1 MNHEY and CDR2 SMNVEV (reference sequence). This CDR3 has 15 amino acids. CDR3 coding DNA: TGTGCCAGCCATCATCCAGGCCGGGGTGTCAATGAGCAGTTCTTC. It translates to CASHHPGRGVNEQFF.

This clonotype showed up many times. The chain recombines TRBV6-1 with TRBJ1-3; D uncertain. The CDR3 has 16 residues. The V gene's germline CDR1 is MNHNS and CDR2 SASEGT. V was trimmed by 2 bases and J by 0 bases, leaving 11 bases between them. The CDR3 is CASSEYADTSGNTIYF. In DNA, the CDR3 is TGTGCCAGCAGTGAATACGCTGACACCTCTGGAAACACCATATATTTT.

The CDR3 DNA reads as TGTGCCAGCAGTCTACAGGGGCTGAGAGGCTACACCTTC. Translated: CASSLQGLRGYTF. V usage is TRBV6-5 and J usage is TRBJ1-2, with 7 bases matching TRBD1. V lost 5 bases, J lost 8 bases, and 8 bases stayed unmatched. The germline V gene encodes CDR1 MNHEY and CDR2 SVGAGI. This CDR3 has 13 residues.

In nucleotides, the CDR3 is TGTGCCAGCAGCTTAGGTGGGAGGATAAACACCGGGGAGCTGTTTTTT. Its translation is CASSLGGRINTGELFF. V is TRBV11-3 and J is TRBJ2-2; TRBD2 might be the D (6 bases). V lost 1 base and J 2 bases, leaving 11 bases between the germline ends. Germline V gene sequence: CDR1 SGHNT, CDR2 YENEEA. The CDR3 length is 16 residues.

This clonotype was seen at least ten times. This rearrangement joins TRBV11-2 to TRBJ2-5; unclear D gene. The CDR3 extends over 11 amino acids. Germline V gene lookup returns CDR1 SGHAT and CDR2 FQNNGV. V lost 9 bases and J 4 bases, leaving 9 bases between the germline ends. The CDR3 DNA sequence: TGTGCCAGTGGTGGTACAGAGACCCAGTACTTC. Translation: CASGGTETQYF. Using reference TRBV11-2 and TRBJ2-5 for the parts outside the CDR3, the full variable domain is EAGVAQSPRYKIIEKRQSVAFWCNPISGHATLYWYQQILGQGPKLLIQFQNNGVVDDSQLPKDRFSAERLKGVDSTLKIQPAKLEDSAVYLCASGGTETQYFGPGTRLLVL.

The chain recombines TRBV9 with TRBJ2-3, with D uncertain. The CDR3 sequence is 15 residues long. Trimming shortened V by 0 bases and J by 5 bases, and 13 bases separated the two germline ends. Germline loops: CDR1 SGDLS, CDR2 YYNGEE. CDR3 in DNA: TGTGCCAGCAGCGTAGTAGGTGTCCCAGGAGATACGCAGTATTTT. The encoded protein is CASSVVGVPGDTQYF. The full variable domain, its missing parts supplied by reference TRBV9 and TRBJ2-3, is DSGVTQTPKHLITATGQRVTLRCSPRSGDLSVYWYQQSLDQGLQFLIQYYNGEERAKGNILERFSAQQFPDLHSELNLSSLELGDSALYFCASSVVGVPGDTQYFGPGTRLTVL.